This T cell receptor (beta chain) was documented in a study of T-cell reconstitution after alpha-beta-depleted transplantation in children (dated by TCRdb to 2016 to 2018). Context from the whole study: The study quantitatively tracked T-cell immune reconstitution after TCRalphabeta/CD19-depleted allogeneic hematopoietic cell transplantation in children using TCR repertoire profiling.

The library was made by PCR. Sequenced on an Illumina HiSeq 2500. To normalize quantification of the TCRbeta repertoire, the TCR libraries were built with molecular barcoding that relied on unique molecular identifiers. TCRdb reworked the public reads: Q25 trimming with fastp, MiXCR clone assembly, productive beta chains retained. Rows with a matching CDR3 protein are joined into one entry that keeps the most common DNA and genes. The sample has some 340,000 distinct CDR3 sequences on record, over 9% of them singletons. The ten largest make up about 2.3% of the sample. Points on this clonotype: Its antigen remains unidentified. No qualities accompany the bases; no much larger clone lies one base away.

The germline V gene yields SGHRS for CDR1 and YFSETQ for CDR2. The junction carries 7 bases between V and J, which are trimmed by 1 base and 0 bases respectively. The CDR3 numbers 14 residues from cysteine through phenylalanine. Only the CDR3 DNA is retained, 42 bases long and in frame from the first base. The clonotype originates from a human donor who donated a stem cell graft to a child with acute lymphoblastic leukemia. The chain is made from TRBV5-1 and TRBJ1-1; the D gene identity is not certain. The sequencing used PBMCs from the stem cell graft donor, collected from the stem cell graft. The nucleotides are TGCGCCAGCAGCTTGCCCAGACTGAACACTGAAGCTTTCTTT. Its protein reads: CASSLPRLNTEAFF.